This TCR beta chain was sequenced for a study of T cells in localized non-small cell lung cancer. Whole-study findings and limits: Tumor samples were not multi-region, leaving intratumor heterogeneity unexcluded. With higher T cell density in blood came longer overall survival. Uninvolved adjacent lung had more T cell clonality than any other tissue, topping tumor.

Looked up from germline, CDR1 is DFQATT and CDR2 is SNEGSKA (reference sequence). This CDR3 region has 11 residues. Concerning this clone itself: Its matching antigen is unknown.

Some clones are missing from TCRdb's copy, which holds only in-frame ones; the method was immunoSEQ multiplex PCR. The table has about 15,000 clones, more than 75% seen once; the top ten hold under 35%. The source of this sequence is a male donor older than 55 with stage II lung adenocarcinoma. The sample was peripheral blood mononuclear cells, taken before any cancer treatment. The chain combines TRBV20-1 with TRBJ1-2; a weak D match, TRBD1 (5 bases). The CDR3 coding sequence is TGCAGGACAGACAGAAGGGATGGCTACACCTTC. Its protein is CRTDRRDGYTF.